This TCR beta chain stems from a study of control samples from healthy donors and cancer patients. From germline, CDR1 is MDHEN and CDR2 SYDVKM. V lost 3 bases and J lost 3, with 6 bases in between. The CDR3 has 12 amino acids. Comments on this clone: Within the sample, other DNA sequences also encode this same CDR3.

The table came from immunoSEQ multiplex PCR; TCRdb's copy has only in-frame clones and leaves some out. Here the sample spans 260,000 or so clones, approximately 80% being singletons. Sequenced sample: PBMCs. The sequence derives from an older woman with lung cancer. The chain combines TRBV28 with TRBJ2-7, with D uncertain. In DNA, the CDR3 is TGTGCCAGCAGTTTGTCAGACTACGAGCAGTACTTC. Residues: CASSLSDYEQYF.